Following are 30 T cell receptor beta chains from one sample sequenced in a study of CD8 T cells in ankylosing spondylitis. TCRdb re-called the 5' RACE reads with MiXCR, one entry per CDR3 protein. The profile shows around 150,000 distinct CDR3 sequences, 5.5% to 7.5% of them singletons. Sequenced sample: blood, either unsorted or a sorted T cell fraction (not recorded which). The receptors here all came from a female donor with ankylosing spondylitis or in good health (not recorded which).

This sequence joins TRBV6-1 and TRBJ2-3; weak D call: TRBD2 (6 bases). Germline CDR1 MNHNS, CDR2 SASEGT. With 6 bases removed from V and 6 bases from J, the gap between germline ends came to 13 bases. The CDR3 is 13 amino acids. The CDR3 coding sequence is TGTGCCAGCAGCCCCGGGGGTAGGGATACGCAGTATTTT. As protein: CASSPGGRDTQYF.

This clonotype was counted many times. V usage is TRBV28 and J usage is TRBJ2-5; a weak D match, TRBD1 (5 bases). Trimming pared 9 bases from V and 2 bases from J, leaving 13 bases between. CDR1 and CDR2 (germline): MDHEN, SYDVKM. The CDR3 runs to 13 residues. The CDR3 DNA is TGTGCCAGTAGGGGTCACTGGCAAGAGACCCAGTACTTC. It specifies CASRGHWQETQYF. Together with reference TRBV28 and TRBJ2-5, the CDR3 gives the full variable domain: DVKVTQSSRYLVKRTGEKVFLECVQDMDHENMFWYRQDPGLGLRLIYFSYDVKMKEKGDIPEGYSVSREKKERFSLILESASTNQTSMYLCASRGHWQETQYFGPGTRLLVL.

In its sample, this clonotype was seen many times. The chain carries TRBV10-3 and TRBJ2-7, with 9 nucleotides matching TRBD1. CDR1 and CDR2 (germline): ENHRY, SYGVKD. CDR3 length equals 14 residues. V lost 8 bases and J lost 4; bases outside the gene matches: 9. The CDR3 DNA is TGTGCCATCGCTTTGGGGACAGGGTTATACGAGCAGTACTTC. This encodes CAIALGTGLYEQYF.

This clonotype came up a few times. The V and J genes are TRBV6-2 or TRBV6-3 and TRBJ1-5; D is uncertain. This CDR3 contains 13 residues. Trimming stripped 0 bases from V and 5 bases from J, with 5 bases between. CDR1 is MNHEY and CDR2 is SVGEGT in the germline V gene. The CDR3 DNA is TGTGCCAGCAGTTACTCTAGTTATCAGCCCCAGCATTTT. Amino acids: CASSYSSYQPQHF.

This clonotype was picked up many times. The chain's CDR3 is CASSQSRAPYEQYF. The CDR3 bases are TGTGCCAGCAGCCAATCCCGGGCTCCCTACGAGCAGTACTTC. The chain joins TRBV6-2 or TRBV6-3 to TRBJ2-7; no reliable D call. In germline, CDR1 is MNHEY, CDR2 SVGEGT. This CDR3 has 14 residues. V shed 6 bases and J shed 2 bases, with 14 bases lying between them.

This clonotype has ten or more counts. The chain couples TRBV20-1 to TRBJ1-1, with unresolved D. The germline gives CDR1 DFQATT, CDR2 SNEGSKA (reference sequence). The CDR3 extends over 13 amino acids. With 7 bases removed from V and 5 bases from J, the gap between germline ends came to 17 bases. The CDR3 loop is CSETGYGRTEAFF. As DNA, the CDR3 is TGCAGTGAAACGGGGTACGGGAGGACTGAAGCTTTCTTT.

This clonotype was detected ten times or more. The CDR3 region is CASSFLTHGYTF. The CDR3 DNA reads as TGTGCCAGCAGTTTTTTAACCCATGGCTACACCTTC. V gene TRBV12-3 or TRBV12-4 combines with J gene TRBJ1-2; D unresolved. The ends were cut back, 3 bases at V and 6 bases at J, with 8 bases in the middle. The CDR3 runs to 12 residues.

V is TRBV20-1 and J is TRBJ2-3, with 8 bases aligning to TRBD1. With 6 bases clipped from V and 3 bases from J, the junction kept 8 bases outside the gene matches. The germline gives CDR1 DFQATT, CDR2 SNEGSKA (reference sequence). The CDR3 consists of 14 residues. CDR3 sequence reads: CSALGQGSTDTQYF. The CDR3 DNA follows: TGCAGTGCCCTTGGACAGGGATCAACAGATACGCAGTATTTT.

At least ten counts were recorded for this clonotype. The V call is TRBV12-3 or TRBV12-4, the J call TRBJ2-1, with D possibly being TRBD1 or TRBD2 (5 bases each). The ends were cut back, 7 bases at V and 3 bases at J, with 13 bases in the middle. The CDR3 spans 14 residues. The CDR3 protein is CASITGQDYNEQFF. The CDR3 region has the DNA TGTGCCAGCATTACGGGGCAGGACTACAATGAGCAGTTCTTC.

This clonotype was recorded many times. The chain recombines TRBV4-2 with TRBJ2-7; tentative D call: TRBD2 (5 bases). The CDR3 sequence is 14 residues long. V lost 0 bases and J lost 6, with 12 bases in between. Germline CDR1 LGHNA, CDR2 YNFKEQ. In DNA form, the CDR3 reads TGTGCCAGCAGCCAAGACGGAGGATTCGGCGAGCAGTACTTC. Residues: CASSQDGGFGEQYF.

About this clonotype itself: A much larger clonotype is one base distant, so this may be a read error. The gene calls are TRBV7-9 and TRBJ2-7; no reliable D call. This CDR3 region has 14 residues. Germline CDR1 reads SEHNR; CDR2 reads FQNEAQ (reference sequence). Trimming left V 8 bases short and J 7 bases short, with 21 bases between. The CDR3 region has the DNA TGTGCCAGCGGACGGACCGCTACCTACGAAGAGCAGTACTTC. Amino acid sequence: CASGRTATYEEQYF.

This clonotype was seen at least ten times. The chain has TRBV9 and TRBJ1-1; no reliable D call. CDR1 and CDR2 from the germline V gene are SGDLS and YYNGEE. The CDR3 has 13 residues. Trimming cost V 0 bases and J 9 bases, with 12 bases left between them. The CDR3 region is CASSVAGGQKAFF. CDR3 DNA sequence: TGTGCCAGCAGCGTAGCGGGAGGGCAGAAAGCTTTCTTT.

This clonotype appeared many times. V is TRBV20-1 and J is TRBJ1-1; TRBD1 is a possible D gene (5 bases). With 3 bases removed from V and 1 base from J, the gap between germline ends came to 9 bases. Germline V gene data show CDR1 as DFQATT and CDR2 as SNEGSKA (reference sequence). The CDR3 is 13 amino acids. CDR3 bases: TGCAGTGCTAGGGGGACGCGGAACACTGAAGCTTTCTTT. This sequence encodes CSARGTRNTEAFF.

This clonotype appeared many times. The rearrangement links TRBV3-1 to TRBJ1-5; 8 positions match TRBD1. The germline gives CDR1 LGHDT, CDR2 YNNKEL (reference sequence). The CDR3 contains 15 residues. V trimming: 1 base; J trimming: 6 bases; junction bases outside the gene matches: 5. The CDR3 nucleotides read TGTGCCAGCAGCCAAGGACAGGGGTATTCTCAGCCCCAGCATTTT. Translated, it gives CASSQGQGYSQPQHF.

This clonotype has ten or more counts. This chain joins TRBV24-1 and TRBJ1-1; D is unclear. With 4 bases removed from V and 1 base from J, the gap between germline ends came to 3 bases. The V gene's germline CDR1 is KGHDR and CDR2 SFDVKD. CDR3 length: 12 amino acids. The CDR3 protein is CATSDGNTEAFF. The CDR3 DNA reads TGTGCCACCAGTGACGGGAACACTGAAGCTTTCTTT.

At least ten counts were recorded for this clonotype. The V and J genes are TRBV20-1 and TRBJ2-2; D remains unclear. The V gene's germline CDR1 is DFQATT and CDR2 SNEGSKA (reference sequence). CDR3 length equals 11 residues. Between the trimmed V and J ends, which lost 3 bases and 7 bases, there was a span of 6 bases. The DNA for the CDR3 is TGCAGTGCTAGTTTGGTCGGGGAGCTGTTTTTT. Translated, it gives CSASLVGELFF.

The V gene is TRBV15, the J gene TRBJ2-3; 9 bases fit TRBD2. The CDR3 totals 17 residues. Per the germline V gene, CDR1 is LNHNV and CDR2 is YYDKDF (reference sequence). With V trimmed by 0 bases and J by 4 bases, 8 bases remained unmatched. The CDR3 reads CATSRDGFSGGPDTQYF. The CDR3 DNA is TGTGCCACCAGCAGAGATGGGTTTAGCGGGGGACCAGATACGCAGTATTTT.

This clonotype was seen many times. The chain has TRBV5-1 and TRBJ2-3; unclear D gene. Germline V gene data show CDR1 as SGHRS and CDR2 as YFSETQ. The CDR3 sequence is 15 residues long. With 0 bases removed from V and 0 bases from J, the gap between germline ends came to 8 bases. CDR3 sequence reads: CASSLGRLSTDTQYF. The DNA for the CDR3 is TGCGCCAGCAGCTTGGGGCGGCTTAGCACAGATACGCAGTATTTT.

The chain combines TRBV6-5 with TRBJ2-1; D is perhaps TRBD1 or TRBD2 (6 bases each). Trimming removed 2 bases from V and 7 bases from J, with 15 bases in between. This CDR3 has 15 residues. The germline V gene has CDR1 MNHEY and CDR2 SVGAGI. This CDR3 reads CASSYPGTRGNEQFF. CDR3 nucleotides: TGTGCCAGCAGTTACCCCGGGACACGGGGGAATGAGCAGTTCTTC.

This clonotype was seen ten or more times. CDR3: CASSQLRGTGELFF. CDR3 DNA: TGTGCCAGCAGCCAACTACGAGGGACCGGGGAGCTGTTTTTT. The gene calls are TRBV7-3 and TRBJ2-2; tentative D call: TRBD2 (5 bases). Germline CDR1 and CDR2: SGHTA and FQGTGA. This CDR3 has 14 residues. Deletions cut 5 bases from V and 5 bases from J, with 12 bases between.

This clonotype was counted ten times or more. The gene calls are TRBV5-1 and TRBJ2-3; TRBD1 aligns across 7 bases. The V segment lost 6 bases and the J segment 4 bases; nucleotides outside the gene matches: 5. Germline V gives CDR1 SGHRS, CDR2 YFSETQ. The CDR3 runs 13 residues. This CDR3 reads CASMRQGPDTQYF. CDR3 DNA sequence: TGCGCCAGCATGAGACAGGGACCAGATACGCAGTATTTT.

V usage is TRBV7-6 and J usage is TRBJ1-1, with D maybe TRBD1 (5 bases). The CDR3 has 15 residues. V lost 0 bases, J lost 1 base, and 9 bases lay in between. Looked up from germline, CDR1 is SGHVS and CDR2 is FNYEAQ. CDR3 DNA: TGTGCCAGCAGCTTAGCCCCTCAGGGGAACACTGAAGCTTTCTTT. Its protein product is CASSLAPQGNTEAFF. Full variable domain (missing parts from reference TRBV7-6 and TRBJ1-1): GAGVSQSPRYKVTKRGQDVALRCDPISGHVSLYWYRQALGQGPEFLTYFNYEAQQDKSGLPNDRFSAERPEGSISTLTIQRTEQRDSAMYRCASSLAPQGNTEAFFGQGTRLTVV.

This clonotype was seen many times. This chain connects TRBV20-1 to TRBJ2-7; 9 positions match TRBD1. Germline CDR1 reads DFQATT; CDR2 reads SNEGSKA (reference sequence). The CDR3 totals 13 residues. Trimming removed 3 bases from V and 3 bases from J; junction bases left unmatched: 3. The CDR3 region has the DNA TGCAGTGCTAGTGGGACAGGGATCTACGAGCAGTACTTC. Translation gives CSASGTGIYEQYF.

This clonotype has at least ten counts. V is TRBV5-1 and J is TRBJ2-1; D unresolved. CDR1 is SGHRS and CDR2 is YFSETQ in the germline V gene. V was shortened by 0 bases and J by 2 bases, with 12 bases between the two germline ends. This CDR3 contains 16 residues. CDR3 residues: CASSLGGSSPYNEQFF. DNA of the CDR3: TGCGCCAGCAGCTTGGGCGGCAGTTCTCCCTACAATGAGCAGTTCTTC.

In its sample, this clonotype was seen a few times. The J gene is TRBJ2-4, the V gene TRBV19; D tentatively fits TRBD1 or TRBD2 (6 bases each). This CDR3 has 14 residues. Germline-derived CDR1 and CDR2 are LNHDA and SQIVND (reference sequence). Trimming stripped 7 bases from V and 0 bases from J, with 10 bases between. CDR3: CASKGGLAKNIQYF. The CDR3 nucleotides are TGTGCCAGTAAGGGGGGCCTAGCCAAAAACATTCAGTACTTC.

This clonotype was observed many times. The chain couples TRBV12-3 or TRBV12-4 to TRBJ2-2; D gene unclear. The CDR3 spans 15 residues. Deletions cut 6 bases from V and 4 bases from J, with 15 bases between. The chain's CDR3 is CASSLAGFGTGELFF. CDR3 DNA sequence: TGTGCCAGCAGCCTGGCTGGGTTTGGCACCGGGGAGCTGTTTTTT.

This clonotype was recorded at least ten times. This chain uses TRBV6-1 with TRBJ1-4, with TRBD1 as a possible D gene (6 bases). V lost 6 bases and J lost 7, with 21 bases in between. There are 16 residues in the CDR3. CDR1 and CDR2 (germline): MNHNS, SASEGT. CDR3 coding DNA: TGTGCCAGCAGCCAATTACGGGGGGCTCGCGTTGAAAAACTGTTTTTT. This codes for CASSQLRGARVEKLFF.

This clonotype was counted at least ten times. The DNA for the CDR3 is TGTGCCAGCAACATTCGACAGGGGAACACTGAAGCTTTCTTT. The encoded protein is CASNIRQGNTEAFF. V and J are TRBV6-5 and TRBJ1-1, with 7 nucleotides matching TRBD1. The germline V gene has CDR1 MNHEY and CDR2 SVGAGI. CDR3 length: 14 residues. V lost 7 bases, J lost 1 base, and 6 bases stayed unmatched.

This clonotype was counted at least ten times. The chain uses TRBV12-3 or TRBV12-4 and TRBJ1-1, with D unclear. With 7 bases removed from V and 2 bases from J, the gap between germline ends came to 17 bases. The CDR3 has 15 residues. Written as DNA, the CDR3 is TGTGCCAGCAATTTGTTAGGGTCCGGTAACACTGAAGCTTTCTTT. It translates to CASNLLGSGNTEAFF.

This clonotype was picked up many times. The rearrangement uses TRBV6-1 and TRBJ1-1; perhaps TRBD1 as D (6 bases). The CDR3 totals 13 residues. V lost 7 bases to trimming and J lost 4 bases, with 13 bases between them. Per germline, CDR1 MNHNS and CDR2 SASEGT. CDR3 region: CASMVRGITEAFF. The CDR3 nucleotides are TGTGCCAGCATGGTAAGGGGGATCACTGAAGCTTTCTTT.